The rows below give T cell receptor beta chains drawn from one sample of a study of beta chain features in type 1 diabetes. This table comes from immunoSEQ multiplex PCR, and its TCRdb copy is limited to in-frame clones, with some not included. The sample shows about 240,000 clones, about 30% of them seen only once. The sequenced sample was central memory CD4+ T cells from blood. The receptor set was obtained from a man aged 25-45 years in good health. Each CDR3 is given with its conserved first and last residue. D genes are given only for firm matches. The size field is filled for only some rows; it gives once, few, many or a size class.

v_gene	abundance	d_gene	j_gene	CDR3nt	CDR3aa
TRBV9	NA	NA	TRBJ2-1	TGTGCCAGCAGCGGACTTAAGCGGGAGCAGTTCTTC	CASSGLKREQFF
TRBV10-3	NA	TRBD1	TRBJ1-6	TGTGCCATCAGGAGGGACAGTGATAATTCACCCCTCCACTTT	CAIRRDSDNSPLHF
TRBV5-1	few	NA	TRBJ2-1	TGCGCCAGCAGCTTGTCGCGTGGGAATGAGCAGTTCTTC	CASSLSRGNEQFF
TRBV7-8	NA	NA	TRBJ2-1	TGTGCCAGCAGCTTCGGCGGGGGCCCGGATTTTGAGCAGTTCTTC	CASSFGGGPDFEQFF
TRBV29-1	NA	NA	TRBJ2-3	TGCAGCGTTTTGGGCAGGGCCACAGATACGCAGTATTTT	CSVLGRATDTQYF
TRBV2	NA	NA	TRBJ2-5	TGTGCCAGCAGTGAAAGGCCAGACCAAGAGACCCAGTACTTC	CASSERPDQETQYF
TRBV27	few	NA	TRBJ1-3	TGTGCCAGCAGCCCCGACAGAACTGGAAACACCATATATTTT	CASSPDRTGNTIYF
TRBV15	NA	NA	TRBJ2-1	TGTGCCACCAGCAGAGGGCGGGATGAGCAGTTCTTC	CATSRGRDEQFF
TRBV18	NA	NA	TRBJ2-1	TGTGCCAGCTCACCACCGGGTTGGGGACAATCGCTCAATGAGCAGTTCTTC	CASSPPGWGQSLNEQFF
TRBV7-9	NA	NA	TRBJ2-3	TGTGCCAGCAGCTTACAGAGCGGCGCCACAGATACGCAGTATTTT	CASSLQSGATDTQYF
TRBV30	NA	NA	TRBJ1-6	TGTGCCTGGAGTGTACCGGGGATTTATTCACCCCTCCACTTT	CAWSVPGIYSPLHF
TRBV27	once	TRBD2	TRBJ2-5	TGTGCCAGCAGTTTAGAACGTCCGACTAGCGGGAACTGGGAGACCCAGTACTTC	CASSLERPTSGNWETQYF
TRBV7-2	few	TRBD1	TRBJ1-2	TGTGCCAGCAGCTCCAGCTACTCAGGGGGGACAGGAGGCTACACCTTC	CASSSSYSGGTGGYTF
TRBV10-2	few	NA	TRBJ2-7	TGCGCCAGCAGTGATTGGGGGTTTACCTACGAGCAGTACTTC	CASSDWGFTYEQYF
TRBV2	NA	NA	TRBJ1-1	TGTGCCAGCAGGACCCATTACGCCCTGAACACTGAAGCTTTCTTT	CASRTHYALNTEAFF
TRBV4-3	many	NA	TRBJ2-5	TGCGCCAGCAGCCAAGACAGAGGGACCCAGTACTTC	CASSQDRGTQYF
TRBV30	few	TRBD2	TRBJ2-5	TGTGCCTGGAGTGTCAGGACTAGCGTACAAGAGACCCAGTACTTC	CAWSVRTSVQETQYF
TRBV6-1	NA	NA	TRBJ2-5	TGTGCCAGCAGTGAACATCAGCAAGAGACCCAGTACTTC	CASSEHQQETQYF
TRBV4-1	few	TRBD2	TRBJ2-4	TGCGCCAGCAGCCACCCGGGGGGGCTCGCCAAAAACATTCAGTACTTC	CASSHPGGLAKNIQYF
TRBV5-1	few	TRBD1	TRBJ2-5	TGCGCCAGCAGCCCAACAGGGGAAGAGACCCAGTACTTC	CASSPTGEETQYF
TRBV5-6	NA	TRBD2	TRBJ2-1	TGTGCCAGCAGCCTAGCGGGGGGCCACTCCTACAATGAGCAGTTCTTC	CASSLAGGHSYNEQFF
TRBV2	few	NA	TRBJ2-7	TGTGCCAGCAAAGTTCAATACGAGCAGTACTTC	CASKVQYEQYF
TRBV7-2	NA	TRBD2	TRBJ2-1	TGTGCCAGCAGCTTTTCTAGCGGGAACTACAATGAGCAGTTCTTC	CASSFSSGNYNEQFF
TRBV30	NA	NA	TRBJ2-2	TGTGCCTGGAGTCTGGGGGAGGCCGGGGAGCTGTTTTTT	CAWSLGEAGELFF
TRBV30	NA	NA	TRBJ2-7	TGTGCCTGGGCTCTAGACTACGAGCAGTACTTC	CAWALDYEQYF
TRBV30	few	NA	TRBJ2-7	TGTGCCTGGAGTGTACTCCGACACGGAGGAACCGGCGAGCAGTACTTC	CAWSVLRHGGTGEQYF
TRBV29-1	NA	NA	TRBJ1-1	TGCAGCGTTGTGGGAGCGAACACGAACACTGAAGCTTTCTTT	CSVVGANTNTEAFF
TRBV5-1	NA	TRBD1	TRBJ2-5	TGCGCCAGCACTCCCTTTGGGCAGGGGGCGCAGGAGACCCAGTACTTC	CASTPFGQGAQETQYF
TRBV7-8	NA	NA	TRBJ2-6	TGTGCCAGCAGCGTCCGGGACCCGAGGGGGGCCAACGTCCTGACTTTC	CASSVRDPRGANVLTF